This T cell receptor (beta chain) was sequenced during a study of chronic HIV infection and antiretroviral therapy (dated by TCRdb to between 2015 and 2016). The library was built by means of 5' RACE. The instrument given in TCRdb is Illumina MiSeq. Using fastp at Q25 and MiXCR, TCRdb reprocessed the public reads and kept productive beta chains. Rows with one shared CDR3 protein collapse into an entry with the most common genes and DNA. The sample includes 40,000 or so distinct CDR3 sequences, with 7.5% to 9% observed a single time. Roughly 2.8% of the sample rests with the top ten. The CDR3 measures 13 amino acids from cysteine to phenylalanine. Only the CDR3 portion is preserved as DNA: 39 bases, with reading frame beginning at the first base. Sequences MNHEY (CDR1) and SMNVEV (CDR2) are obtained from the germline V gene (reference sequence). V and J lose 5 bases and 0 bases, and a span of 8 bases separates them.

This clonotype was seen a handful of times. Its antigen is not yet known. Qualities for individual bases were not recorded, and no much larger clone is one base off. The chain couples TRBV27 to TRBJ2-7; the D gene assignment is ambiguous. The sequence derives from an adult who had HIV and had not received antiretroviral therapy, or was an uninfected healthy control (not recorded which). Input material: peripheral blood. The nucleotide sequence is TGTGCCAGCAGTATGTATGACTCCTACGAGCAGTACTTC. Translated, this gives CASSMYDSYEQYF.